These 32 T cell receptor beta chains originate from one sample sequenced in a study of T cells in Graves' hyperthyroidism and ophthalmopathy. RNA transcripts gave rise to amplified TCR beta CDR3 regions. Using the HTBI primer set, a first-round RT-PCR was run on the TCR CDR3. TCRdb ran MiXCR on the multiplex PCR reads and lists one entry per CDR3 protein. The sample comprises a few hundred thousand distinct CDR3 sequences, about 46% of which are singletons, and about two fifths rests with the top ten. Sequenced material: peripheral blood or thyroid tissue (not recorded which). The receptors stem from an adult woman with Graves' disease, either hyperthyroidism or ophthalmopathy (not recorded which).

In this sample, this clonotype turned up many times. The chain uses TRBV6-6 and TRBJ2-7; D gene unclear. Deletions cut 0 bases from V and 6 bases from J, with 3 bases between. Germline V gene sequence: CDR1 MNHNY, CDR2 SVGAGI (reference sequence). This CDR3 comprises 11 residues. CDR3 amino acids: CASSYSAEQYF. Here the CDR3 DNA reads TGTGCCAGCAGTTACTCGGCCGAGCAGTACTTC.

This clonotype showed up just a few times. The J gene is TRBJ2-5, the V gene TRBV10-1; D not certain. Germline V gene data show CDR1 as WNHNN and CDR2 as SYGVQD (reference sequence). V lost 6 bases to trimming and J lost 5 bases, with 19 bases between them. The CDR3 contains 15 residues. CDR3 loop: CASSPPPNIRETQYF. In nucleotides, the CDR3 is TGCGCCAGCAGCCCTCCGCCTAATATCAGGGAGACCCAGTACTTC.

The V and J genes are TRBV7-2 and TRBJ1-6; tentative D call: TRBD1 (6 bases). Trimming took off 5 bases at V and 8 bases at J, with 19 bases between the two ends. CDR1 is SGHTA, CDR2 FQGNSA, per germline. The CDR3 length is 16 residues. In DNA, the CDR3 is TGTGCCAGCAGCCCCGTCGGGGGGCGCAGGGATTCACCCCTCCACTTT. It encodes CASSPVGGRRDSPLHF. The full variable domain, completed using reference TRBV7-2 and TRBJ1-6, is GAGVSQSPSNKVTEKGKDVELRCDPISGHTALYWYRQSLGQGLEFLIYFQGNSAPDKSGLPSDRFSAERTGGSVSTLTIQRTQQEDSAVYLCASSPVGGRRDSPLHFGNGTRLTVT.

The CDR3 here is CASSELGGGEQPQHF. The CDR3 DNA reads TGTGCCAGCAGTGAATTGGGGGGAGGCGAACAGCCCCAGCATTTT. The chain combines TRBV25-1 with TRBJ1-5; tentative D call: TRBD1 (5 bases). The germline V gene has CDR1 MGHDK and CDR2 SYGVNS. V was trimmed by 1 base and J by 7 bases, leaving 14 bases between them. The CDR3 loop spans 15 amino acids.

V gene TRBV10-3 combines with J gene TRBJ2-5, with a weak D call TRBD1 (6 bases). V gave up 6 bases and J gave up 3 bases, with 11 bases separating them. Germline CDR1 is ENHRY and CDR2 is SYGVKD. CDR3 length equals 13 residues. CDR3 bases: TGTGCCATCAGCCGGACAGCAAAAGAGACCCAGTACTTC. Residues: CAISRTAKETQYF.

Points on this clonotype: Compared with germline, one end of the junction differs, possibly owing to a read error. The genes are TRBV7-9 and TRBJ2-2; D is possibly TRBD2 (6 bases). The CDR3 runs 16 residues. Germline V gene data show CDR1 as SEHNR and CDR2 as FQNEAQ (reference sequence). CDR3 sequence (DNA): TGCGCCAGCAGCTTGAGGGAGGTGGGAAACACCGGGGAGCTGTTTTTT. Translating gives CASSLREVGNTGELFF.

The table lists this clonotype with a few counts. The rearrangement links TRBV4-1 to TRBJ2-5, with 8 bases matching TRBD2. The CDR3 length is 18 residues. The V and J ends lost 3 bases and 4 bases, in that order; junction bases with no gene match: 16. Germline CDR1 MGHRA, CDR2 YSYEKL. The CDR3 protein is CASSQRWVAGTTRETQYF. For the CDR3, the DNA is TGCGCCAGCAGCCAGCGTTGGGTAGCGGGAACCACTAGAGAGACCCAGTACTTC.

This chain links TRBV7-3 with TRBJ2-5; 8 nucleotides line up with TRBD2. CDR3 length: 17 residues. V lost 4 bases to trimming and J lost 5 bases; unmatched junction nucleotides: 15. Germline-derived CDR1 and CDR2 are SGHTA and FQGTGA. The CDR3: CASSSIHEAGGRETQYF. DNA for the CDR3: TGTGCCAGCAGCTCTATCCATGAGGCGGGGGGACGGGAGACCCAGTACTTC.

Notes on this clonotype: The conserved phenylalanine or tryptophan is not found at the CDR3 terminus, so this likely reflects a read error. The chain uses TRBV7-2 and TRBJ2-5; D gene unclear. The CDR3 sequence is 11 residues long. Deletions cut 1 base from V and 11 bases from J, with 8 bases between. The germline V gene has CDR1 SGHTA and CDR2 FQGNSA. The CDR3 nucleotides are TGTGCCAGCAGCTTAGTGGAAGAGCAGTACCTC. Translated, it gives CASSLVEEQYL.

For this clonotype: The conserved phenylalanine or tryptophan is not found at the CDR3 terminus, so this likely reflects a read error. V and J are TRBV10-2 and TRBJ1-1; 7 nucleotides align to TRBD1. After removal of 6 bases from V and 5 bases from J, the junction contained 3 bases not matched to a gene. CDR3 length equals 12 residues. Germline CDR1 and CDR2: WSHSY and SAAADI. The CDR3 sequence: CASRQGSTEAFL. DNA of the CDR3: TGCGCCAGCAGACAGGGGTCAACTGAAGCTTTCCTT.

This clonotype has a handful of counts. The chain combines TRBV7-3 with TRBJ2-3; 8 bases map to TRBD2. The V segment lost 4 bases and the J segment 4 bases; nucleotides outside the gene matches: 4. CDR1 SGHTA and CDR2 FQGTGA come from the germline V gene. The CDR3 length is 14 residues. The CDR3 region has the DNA TGTGCCAGCAGCTCGACTAGCGTTCCAGATACGCAGTATTTT. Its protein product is CASSSTSVPDTQYF.

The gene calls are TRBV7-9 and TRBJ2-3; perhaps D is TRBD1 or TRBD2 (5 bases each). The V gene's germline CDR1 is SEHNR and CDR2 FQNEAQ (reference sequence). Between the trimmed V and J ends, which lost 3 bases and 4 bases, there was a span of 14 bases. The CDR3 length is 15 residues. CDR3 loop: CASSLWGTGADTQYF. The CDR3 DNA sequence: TGTGCCAGCAGCTTGTGGGGGACCGGCGCAGATACGCAGTATTTT.

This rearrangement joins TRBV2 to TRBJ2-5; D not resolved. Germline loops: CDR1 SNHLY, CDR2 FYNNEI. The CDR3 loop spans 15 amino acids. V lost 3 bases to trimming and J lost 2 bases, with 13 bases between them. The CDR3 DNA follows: TGTGCCAGCAGTGAGGGGAACTCATTTCAAGAGACCCAGTACTTC. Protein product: CASSEGNSFQETQYF. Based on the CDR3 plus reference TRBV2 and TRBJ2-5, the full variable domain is EPEVTQTPSHQVTQMGQEVILRCVPISNHLYFYWYRQILGQKVEFLVSFYNNEISEKSEIFDDQFSVERPDGSNFTLKIRSTKLEDSAMYFCASSEGNSFQETQYFGPGTRLLVL.

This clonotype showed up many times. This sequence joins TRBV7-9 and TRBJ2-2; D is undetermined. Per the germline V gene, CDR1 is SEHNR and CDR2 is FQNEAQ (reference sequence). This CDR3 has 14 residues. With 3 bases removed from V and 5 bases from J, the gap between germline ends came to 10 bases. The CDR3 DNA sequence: TGTGCCAGCAGCTTCGCAGCAGGTACCGGGGAGCTGTTTTTT. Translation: CASSFAAGTGELFF. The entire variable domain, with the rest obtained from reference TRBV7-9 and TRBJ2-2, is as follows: DTGVSQNPRHKITKRGQNVTFRCDPISEHNRLYWYRQTLGQGPEFLTYFQNEAQLEKSRLLSDRFSAERPKGSFSTLEIQRTEQGDSAMYLCASSFAAGTGELFFGEGSRLTVL.

The CDR3 bases are TGTGCCAGCTCTGAAACAGGGGGCAGTGACTATGGCTACACCTTC. Translated: CASSETGGSDYGYTF. This rearrangement joins TRBV25-1 to TRBJ1-2; 9 nucleotides align to TRBD1. CDR1 is MGHDK, CDR2 SYGVNS, per germline. CDR3 size: 15 residues. V lost 8 bases to trimming and J lost 3 bases; unmatched junction nucleotides: 10.

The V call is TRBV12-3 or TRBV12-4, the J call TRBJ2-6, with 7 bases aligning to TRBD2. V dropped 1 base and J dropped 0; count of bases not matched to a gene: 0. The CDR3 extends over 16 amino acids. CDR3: CASSLGGGSGANVLTF. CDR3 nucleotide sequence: TGTGCCAGCAGTTTAGGGGGGGGCTCTGGGGCCAACGTCCTGACTTTC.

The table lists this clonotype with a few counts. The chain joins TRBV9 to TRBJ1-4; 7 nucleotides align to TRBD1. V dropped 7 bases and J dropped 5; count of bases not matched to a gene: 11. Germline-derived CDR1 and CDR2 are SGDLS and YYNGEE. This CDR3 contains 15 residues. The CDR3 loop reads CASSPPGTANEKLFF. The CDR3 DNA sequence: TGTGCCAGCTCACCCCCGGGGACAGCGAATGAAAAACTGTTTTTT.

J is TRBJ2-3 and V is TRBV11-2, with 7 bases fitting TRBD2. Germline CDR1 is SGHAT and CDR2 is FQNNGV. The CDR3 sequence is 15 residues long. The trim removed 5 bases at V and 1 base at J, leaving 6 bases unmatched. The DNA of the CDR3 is TGTGCCAGCAGCCGAAGGACTAGTCGCACAGATACGCAGTATTTT. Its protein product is CASSRRTSRTDTQYF. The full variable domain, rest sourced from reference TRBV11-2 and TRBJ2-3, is EAGVAQSPRYKIIEKRQSVAFWCNPISGHATLYWYQQILGQGPKLLIQFQNNGVVDDSQLPKDRFSAERLKGVDSTLKIQPAKLEDSAVYLCASSRRTSRTDTQYFGPGTRLTVL.

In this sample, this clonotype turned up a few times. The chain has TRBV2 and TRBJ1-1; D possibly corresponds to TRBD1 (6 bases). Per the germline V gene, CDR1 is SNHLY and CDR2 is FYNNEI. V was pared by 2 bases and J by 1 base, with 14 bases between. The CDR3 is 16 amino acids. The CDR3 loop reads CASSEPRGRGNTEAFF. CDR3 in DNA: TGTGCCAGCAGTGAACCCAGAGGCAGGGGGAACACTGAAGCTTTCTTT.

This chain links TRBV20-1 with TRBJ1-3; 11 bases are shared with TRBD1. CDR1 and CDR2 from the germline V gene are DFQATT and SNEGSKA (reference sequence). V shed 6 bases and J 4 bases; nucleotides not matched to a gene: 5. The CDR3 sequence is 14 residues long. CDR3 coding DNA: TGCAGTGCCGGGACAGGGGGGTACGGAAACACCATATATTTT. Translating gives CSAGTGGYGNTIYF.

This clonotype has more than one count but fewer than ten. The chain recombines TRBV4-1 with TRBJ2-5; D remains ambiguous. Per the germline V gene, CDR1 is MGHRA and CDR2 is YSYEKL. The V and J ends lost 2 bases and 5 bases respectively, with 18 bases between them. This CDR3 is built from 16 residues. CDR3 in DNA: TGCGCCAGCAGCCAAAAGGGCTCCAGTCAAGGCGAGACCCAGTACTTC. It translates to CASSQKGSSQGETQYF.

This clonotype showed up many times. The CDR3 coding sequence is TGTGCCAGCAGCCAAGAGGGGACAGGGGGGCGGGGAGCTTTCTTT. Amino acids: CASSQEGTGGRGAFF. V usage is TRBV4-2 and J usage is TRBJ1-1; 11 nucleotides match TRBD1. Trimming removed 0 bases from V and 10 bases from J; junction bases left unmatched: 7. Germline CDR1 LGHNA, CDR2 YNFKEQ. The CDR3 runs to 15 residues.

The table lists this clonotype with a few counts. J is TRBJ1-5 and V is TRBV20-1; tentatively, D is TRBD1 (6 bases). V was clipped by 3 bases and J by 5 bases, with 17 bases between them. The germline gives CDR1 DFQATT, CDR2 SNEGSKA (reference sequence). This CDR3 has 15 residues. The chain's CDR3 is CSASTPGDWDQPQHF. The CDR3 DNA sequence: TGCAGTGCTAGTACGCCAGGGGATTGGGATCAGCCCCAGCATTTT.

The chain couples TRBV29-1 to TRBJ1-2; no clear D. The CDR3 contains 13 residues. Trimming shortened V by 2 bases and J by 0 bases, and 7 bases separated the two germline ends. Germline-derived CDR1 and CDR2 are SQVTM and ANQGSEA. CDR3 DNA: TGCAGCGTTGAAAGGGCAGCTAACTATGGCTACACCTTC. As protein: CSVERAANYGYTF.

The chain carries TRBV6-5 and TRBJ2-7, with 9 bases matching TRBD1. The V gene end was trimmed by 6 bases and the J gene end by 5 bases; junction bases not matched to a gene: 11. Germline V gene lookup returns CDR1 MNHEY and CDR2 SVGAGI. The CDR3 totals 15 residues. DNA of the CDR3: TGTGCCAGCAGCTCTCACGGGACAGGGTACCACGAGCAGTACTTC. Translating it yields CASSSHGTGYHEQYF.

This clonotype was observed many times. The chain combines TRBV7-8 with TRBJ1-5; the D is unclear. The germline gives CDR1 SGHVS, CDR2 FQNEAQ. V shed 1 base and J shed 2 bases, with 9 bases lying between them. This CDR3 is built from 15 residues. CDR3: CASSLGFRGNQPQHF. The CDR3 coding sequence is TGTGCCAGCAGCTTAGGGTTCCGGGGCAATCAGCCCCAGCATTTT.

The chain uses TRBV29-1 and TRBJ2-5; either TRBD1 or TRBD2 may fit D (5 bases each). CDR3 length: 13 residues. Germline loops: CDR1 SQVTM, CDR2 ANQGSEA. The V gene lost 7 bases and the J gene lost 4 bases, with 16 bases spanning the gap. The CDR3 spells CSASRGRGETQYF. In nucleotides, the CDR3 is TGCAGCGCCAGTCGGGGTAGGGGAGAGACCCAGTACTTC.

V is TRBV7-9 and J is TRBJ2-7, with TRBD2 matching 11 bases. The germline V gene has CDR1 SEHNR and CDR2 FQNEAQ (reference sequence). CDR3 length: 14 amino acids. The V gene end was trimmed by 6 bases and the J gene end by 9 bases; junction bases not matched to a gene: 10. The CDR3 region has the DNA TGTGCCAGCAGTTCCCCGACTAGCGGGAAAGTGCAGTACTTC. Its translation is CASSSPTSGKVQYF.

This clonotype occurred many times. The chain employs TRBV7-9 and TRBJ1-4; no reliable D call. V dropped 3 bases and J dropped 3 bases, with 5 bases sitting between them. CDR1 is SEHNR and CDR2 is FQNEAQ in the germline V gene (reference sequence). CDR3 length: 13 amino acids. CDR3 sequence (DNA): TGTGCCAGCAGCTTCTTTGCTAATGAAAAACTGTTTTTT. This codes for CASSFFANEKLFF.

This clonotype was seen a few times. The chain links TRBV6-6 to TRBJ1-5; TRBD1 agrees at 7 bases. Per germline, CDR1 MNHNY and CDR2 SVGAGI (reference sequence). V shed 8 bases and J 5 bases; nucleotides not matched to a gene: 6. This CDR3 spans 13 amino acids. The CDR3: CASGGQEDQPQHF. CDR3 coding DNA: TGTGCCAGCGGCGGACAGGAGGATCAGCCCCAGCATTTT.

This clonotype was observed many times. Written as DNA, the CDR3 is TGCAGTGCTAGGACAGGGTTGTACGAGCAGTACTTC. Translation: CSARTGLYEQYF. V gene TRBV20-1 combines with J gene TRBJ2-7, with TRBD1 matching over 7 bases. The CDR3 totals 12 residues. From germline, CDR1 is DFQATT and CDR2 SNEGSKA (reference sequence). Losses at the gene ends were 3 bases for V and 4 bases for J; bases not matched to a gene: 3.

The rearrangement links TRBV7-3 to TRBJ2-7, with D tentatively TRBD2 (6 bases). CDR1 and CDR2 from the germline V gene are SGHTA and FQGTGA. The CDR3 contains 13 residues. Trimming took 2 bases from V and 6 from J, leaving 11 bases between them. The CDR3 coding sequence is TGTGCCAGCAGCTTAGGGCTCGGGGGCGAGCAGTACTTC. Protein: CASSLGLGGEQYF.